This TCR beta chain was sequenced for a study of memory CD4+ T cells and cytomegalovirus serostatus (dated by TCRdb to about 2019). In terms of the full investigation: The cohort comprised 33 healthy Belgian adults, 9 CMV seropositive and some 25 CMV seronegative. The study sequenced CD4+ memory TCRbeta repertoires of a Belgian cohort with known cytomegalovirus serostatus to replicate a published TCR-based CMV serostatus classifier. Results and caveats for the whole study, not just this receptor: For CMV serostatus prediction, a median bootstrapped AUC of about 0.95 was reached with the original framework, and a median bootstrapped AUC of about 0.91 was reached with a US-trained random forest. On the Belgian cohort, the classifier based on the original framework reached a median bootstrapped AUC of approximately 0.95, with a 95% CI of 0.76-1.00. Results were interpreted as suggesting that the CMV-associated TCR signature is largely present in the CD4+ memory repertoire. Of under 200 previously reported CMV-associated TCRbeta sequences, about 68 appeared in the CD4+ memory repertoires, each in one to five individuals. Only CD4+CD45RO+ memory cells were sequenced, unlike the original study, which covered naive and memory CD4+ and CD8+ populations.

Single viable CD3+CD4+CD8-CD45RO+ cells were sorted as memory CD4+ T cells on a FACSAria II. CMV serostatus was determined with a Roche Elecsys assay detecting serum IgG against CMV pp150, pp28, p38 and p52. Once the samples were thawed, total CD4+ T cells were enriched through positive selection using CD4 magnetic microbeads. The samples came from a separate study whose specific focus was interrogating the CD4+ T cell memory repertoire. Peripheral blood mononuclear cells were isolated and cryopreserved according to standard operating procedures, and serum was kept at -80 degrees C. Staining used CD3-PerCP (BW264/56), CD4-APC (RPA-T4), CD45RO-PE (UCHT1) and CD8-Pacific Orange (3B5) antibodies, with Sytox blue excluding non-viable cells. Genomic DNA was extracted from sorted cells with the Quick-DNA Microprep Kit. Amplification of TCRbeta DNA was done with the immunoSEQ hsTCRbeta kit, following the protocol from the manufacturer. An Illumina MiSeq instrument was used to sequence the TCRbeta libraries. Concerning the study's data processing: Once out-of-frame sequences had been removed, approximately 2,000,000 distinct TCRbeta sequences were left, which works out to an average of approximately 72,000 per individual. Each individual was scored by the count of about 150 previously reported CMV-associated TCRbeta sequences and the total productive distinct TCRbeta count. A beta-binomial model was reimplemented in Python, and scikit-learn random forests with default parameters were trained on US cohort data. Classifier performance on the Belgian cohort was summarized as median AUC with percentile confidence intervals over 10,000 bootstrap iterations. What TCRdb holds here is the immuneACCESS table cut down to in-frame rearrangements. Part of the clones is not present; checked against another copy, under half of the missing clones reflect an unresolved V gene, and the others are unexplained. V and J calls plus clone size are reproduced from that table; the DNA served to infer D and trimming. The sample table shows around 25,000 clones, and about 75% are seen once. Roughly 0.98% of the sample lies in the top ten.

This clone occurred a few times. Its antigen is not yet known. Per-base quality was not reported, and no clone a single base away is much larger than it. The receptor comes from an adult in good health and CMV-seronegative. The sample comprised memory CD4+ T cells from blood.

The sequence in DNA is TGTGCCAGCTCACTTCAACGGACAGGGGGCGCGGAAGGGCCCTACGAGCAGTACTTC. Its translation reads: CASSLQRTGGAEGPYEQYF. The V and J genes are TRBV18 and TRBJ2-7, with 11 bases in between that match TRBD1. V and J are trimmed by 4 bases and 2 bases, and the gene matches miss 16 bases of the junction. The germline V gene encodes CDR1 KGHSH and CDR2 LQKENI. Spanning cysteine to phenylalanine, the CDR3 consists of 19 amino acids. Left in the record is the CDR3 DNA by itself, 57 bases read in frame from the first base.